Below, one T cell receptor (beta chain) is given with its context. The antigen this receptor binds is unknown. Per-nucleotide qualities are absent, and no much larger clonotype sits a single base away. The record originates from a study of T cell responses to AZD1222 COVID-19 vaccine (dated by TCRdb to about 2021). Broadly, across the study: A total of around 240 trial participants underwent TCR sequencing, of whom some 210 received two doses of AZD1222 and about 26 received two doses of the MenACWY control vaccine. Trial participants were enrolled into age subgroups of 18-55, 56-69 and 70-plus years, which contained roughly 150, 30 and 60 TCR-sequenced participants, respectively. Results the study describes overall, beyond this receptor: Nearly half of unique spike-specific TCRs reportedly recognized epitopes outside regions mutated in the B.1.351 and B.1.1.7 variants. Vaccine-associated CD4 TCRs spanned the whole spike protein, with dominant responses in regions 160-218 and 743-854. Conclusions about previously exposed vaccinees are limited, since just five to seven AZD1222 recipients were seropositive for SARS-CoV-2 at baseline. The 56-69-year group was small, and its depth increase did not reach significance, likely because of low power. A significant rise in spike-specific TCR breadth and depth was observed after two AZD1222 doses relative to day 0 and relative to MenACWY recipients. Because no day 14 peak-response samples were available, the repertoires could be characterized only after the peak T cell response. Participants were mostly white British, with more females than males. The authors suggested clonal diversity may have been underestimated.

The CDR3 regions of human TCRbeta chains were subjected to immunosequencing. Turning to the authors' computational methods: TCRs in the repertoires were matched against a reference library of SARS-CoV-2-specific TCRs that had been generated with the MIRA antigen-specificity platform. Breadth was defined as the fraction of unique TCRs that were SARS-CoV-2-associated, and depth was defined as the fraction of total T cells that were SARS-CoV-2-associated. Each spike-specific TCR was assigned to its reactive spike region and to a CD4 or CD8 class using the MIRA data. Log10-transformed breadth and depth values were compared by one-way ANOVA with Sidak's multiple comparisons tests. The immuneACCESS repertoire file appears here via TCRdb, limited to in-frame rearrangements. These files lack a portion of the clones; in checked studies, under half of the deficit traces to unresolved V genes, and the cause of the others is not known. D and trimming come from the DNA, and the V and J calls and clone size come from that table. Across this sample there are approximately 180,000 clones, with 70% to 90% seen only once. The biggest ten clones account for more than 25% of the sample.

CDR1 SGDLS and CDR2 YYNGEE are derived from the germline V gene. Germline trimming amounts to 4 bases on V and 4 bases on J, with 18 as the count of junction bases outside the gene matches. From the cysteine up to the phenylalanine, the CDR3 has a length of 19 residues. Left in the record is the CDR3 DNA by itself, 57 bases read in frame from the first base. What this sample's time point label stands for: about 28 days (+/-7) after the second vaccine dose. AZD1222 recipients whose second dose came at about 4 weeks and those whose second dose came at about 12 weeks were combined into one group, since spike-specific TCR depth and breadth did not differ between the two schedules. The vaccinee samples were drawn from two UK trials, COV001 and COV002, one of which was a single-blind randomized controlled phase 2/3 trial testing AZD1222 (ChAdOx1 nCoV-19) in healthy adults. For TCRbeta chain sequencing, PBMC samples from trial participants were taken at day 0 and at day 28 after the second dose.

The receptor comes from an adult who received the AZD1222 COVID-19 vaccine. The chain is assembled from TRBV9 and TRBJ2-2, with 8 middle bases fitting TRBD2. Sample: peripheral blood, taken 28 days after the second AZD1222 dose. DNA sequence: TGTGCCAGCAGCCTGACCTCGGGCGGGAGGCCCGTGGGCACCGGGGAGCTGTTTTTT. It specifies CASSLTSGGRPVGTGELFF.